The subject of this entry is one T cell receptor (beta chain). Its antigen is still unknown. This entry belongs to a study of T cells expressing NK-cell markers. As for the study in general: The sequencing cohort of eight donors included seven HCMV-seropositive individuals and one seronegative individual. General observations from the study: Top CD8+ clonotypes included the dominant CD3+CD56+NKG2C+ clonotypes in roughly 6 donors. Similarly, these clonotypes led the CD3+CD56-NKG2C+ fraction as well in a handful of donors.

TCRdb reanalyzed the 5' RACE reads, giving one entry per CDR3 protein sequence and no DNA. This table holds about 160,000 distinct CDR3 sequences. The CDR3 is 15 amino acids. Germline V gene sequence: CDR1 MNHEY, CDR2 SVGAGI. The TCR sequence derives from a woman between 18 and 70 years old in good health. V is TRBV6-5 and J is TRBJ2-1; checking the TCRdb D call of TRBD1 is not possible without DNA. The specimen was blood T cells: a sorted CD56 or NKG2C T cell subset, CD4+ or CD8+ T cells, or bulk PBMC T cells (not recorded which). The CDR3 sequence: CASSSTRNTGKKQFF.